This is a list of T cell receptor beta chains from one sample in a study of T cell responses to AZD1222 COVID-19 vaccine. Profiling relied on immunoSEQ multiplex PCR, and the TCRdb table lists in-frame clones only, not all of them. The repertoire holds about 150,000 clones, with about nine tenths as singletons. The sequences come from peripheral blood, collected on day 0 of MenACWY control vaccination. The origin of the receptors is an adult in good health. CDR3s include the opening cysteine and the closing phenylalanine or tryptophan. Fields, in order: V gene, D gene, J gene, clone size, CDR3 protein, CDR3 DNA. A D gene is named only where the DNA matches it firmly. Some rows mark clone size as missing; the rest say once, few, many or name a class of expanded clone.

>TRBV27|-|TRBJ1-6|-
CASSLLGSKGVYSPLHF
TGTGCCAGCAGTTTACTCGGCTCGAAGGGGGTATACTCACCCCTCCACTTT
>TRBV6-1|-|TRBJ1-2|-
CASSEGTRYGYTF
TGTGCCAGCAGTGAAGGGACTAGATATGGCTACACCTTC
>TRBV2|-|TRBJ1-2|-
CASTLGGYGYTF
TGTGCCAGCACCCTGGGAGGTTATGGCTACACCTTC
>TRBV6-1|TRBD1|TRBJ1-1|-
CASSARTGGTNTEAFF
TGTGCCAGCAGTGCCCGGACAGGGGGCACCAACACTGAAGCTTTCTTT
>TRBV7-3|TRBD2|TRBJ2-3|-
CASSLRGPTSVPSTDTQYF
TGTGCCAGCAGCTTAAGAGGCCCCACTAGCGTCCCTAGCACAGATACGCAGTATTTT
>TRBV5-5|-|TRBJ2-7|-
CASSFAWGRDEQYF
TGTGCCAGCAGCTTCGCCTGGGGGCGGGACGAGCAGTACTTC
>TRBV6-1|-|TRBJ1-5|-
CASSEIGAGQPQHF
TGTGCCAGCAGTGAAATAGGGGCCGGTCAGCCCCAGCATTTT
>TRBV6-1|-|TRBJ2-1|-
CASSEARQGRSWSSYNEQFF
TGTGCCAGCAGTGAAGCACGGCAGGGAAGGAGCTGGAGCTCCTACAATGAGCAGTTCTTC
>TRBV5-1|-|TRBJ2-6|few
CASSLSSRSGANVLTF
TGCGCCAGCAGCTTGTCATCGAGATCTGGGGCCAACGTCCTGACTTTC
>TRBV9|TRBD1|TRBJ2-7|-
CASNRDSNSYEQYF
TGTGCCAGTAATAGGGACAGCAACTCCTACGAGCAGTACTTC
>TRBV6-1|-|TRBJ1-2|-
CASSEGSYGYTF
TGTGCCAGCAGTGAAGGGTCTTATGGCTACACCTTC
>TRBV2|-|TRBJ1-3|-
CASRRGTARSGNTIYF
TGTGCCAGCAGACGCGGGACTGCCCGCTCTGGAAACACCATATATTTT
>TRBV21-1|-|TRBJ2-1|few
CASSKEQQDEQFF
TGTGCCAGCAGCAAAGAACAGCAGGATGAGCAGTTCTTC
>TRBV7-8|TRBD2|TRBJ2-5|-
CASSPGTSSQETQYF
TGTGCCAGCAGCCCGGGGACTAGCTCCCAAGAGACCCAGTACTTC
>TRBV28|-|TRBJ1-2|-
CASSLKGQGYGYTF
TGTGCCAGCAGTTTAAAGGGGCAGGGCTATGGCTACACCTTC
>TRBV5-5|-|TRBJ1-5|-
CASSRYQPQHF
TGTGCCAGCAGCCGCTATCAGCCCCAGCATTTT
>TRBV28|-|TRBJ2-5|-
CASSLRGGRGETQYF
TGTGCCAGCAGTTTAAGGGGGGGCCGGGGAGAGACCCAGTACTTC
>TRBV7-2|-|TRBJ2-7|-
CASSLTGYEQYF
TGTGCCAGCAGCTTAACGGGGTACGAGCAGTACTTC
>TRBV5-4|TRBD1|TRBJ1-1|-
CASSFPGTGGTEAFF
TGTGCCAGCAGCTTCCCCGGGACAGGGGGAACTGAAGCTTTCTTT
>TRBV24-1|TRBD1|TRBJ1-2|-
CATSDWGPQGGYGYTF
TGTGCCACCAGTGACTGGGGCCCCCAGGGGGGGTATGGCTACACCTTC
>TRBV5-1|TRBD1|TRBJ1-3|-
CASNQGGQGAGNTIYF
TGCGCCAGCAATCAGGGGGGACAGGGAGCCGGAAACACCATATATTTT
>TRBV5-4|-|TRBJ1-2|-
CASSNPTPGRVNYGYTF
TGTGCCAGCAGCAACCCTACGCCTGGGCGGGTCAACTATGGCTACACCTTC
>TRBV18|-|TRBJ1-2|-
CASSQRASTQEGYTF
TGTGCCAGCTCCCAGAGGGCCAGCACTCAGGAGGGCTACACCTTC
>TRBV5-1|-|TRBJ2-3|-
CASSLGQLSTDTQYF
TGCGCCAGCAGCTTGGGACAGCTAAGCACAGATACGCAGTATTTT
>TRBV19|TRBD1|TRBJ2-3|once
CASTRDRGHDTQYF
TGTGCCAGCACCCGGGACAGGGGGCACGATACGCAGTATTTT
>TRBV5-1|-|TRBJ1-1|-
CASSPGRDSEAFF
TGCGCCAGCAGCCCCGGGAGGGACTCTGAAGCTTTCTTT
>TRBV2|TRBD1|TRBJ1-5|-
CASSETRTGERHF
TGTGCCAGCAGTGAAACGAGAACAGGGGAGCGGCATTTT
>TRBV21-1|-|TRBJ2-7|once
CASSKDSFSYEQYF
TGTGCCAGCAGCAAAGATTCGTTTTCCTACGAGCAGTACTTC
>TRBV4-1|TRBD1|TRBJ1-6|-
CASSQEAQGANSPLHF
TGCGCCAGCAGCCAAGAGGCCCAGGGGGCGAATTCACCCCTCCACTTT
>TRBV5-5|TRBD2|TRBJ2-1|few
CASSLGGTSPYNEQFF
TGTGCCAGCAGCTTGGGAGGGACTAGCCCTTACAATGAGCAGTTCTTC
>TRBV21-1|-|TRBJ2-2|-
CASSKDRGRNTGELFF
TGTGCCAGCAGCAAAGACAGGGGCAGGAACACCGGGGAGCTGTTTTTT
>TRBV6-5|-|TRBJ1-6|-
CASSYRGSYNSPLHF
TGTGCCAGCAGTTACAGGGGCTCCTATAATTCACCCCTCCACTTT
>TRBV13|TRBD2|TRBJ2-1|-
CASSFNGRRGTYNEQFF
TGTGCCAGCAGCTTTAATGGGAGGCGGGGGACCTACAATGAGCAGTTCTTC
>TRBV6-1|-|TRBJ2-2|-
CASSETPANTGELFF
TGTGCCAGCAGTGAAACACCCGCGAACACCGGGGAGCTGTTTTTT
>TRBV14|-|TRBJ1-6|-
CASSQQTGGNSPLHF
TGTGCCAGCAGCCAACAAACAGGAGGTAATTCACCCCTCCACTTT
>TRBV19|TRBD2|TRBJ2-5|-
CASRMRGGTQETQYF
TGTGCCAGCCGTATGCGGGGGGGGACCCAAGAGACCCAGTACTTC
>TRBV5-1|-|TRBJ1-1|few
CASSFRKGTEAFF
TGCGCCAGCAGCTTTCGGAAGGGCACTGAAGCTTTCTTT
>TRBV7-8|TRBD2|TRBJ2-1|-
CASSPDRLAGALNEQFF
TGTGCCAGCAGCCCCGACCGGTTGGCGGGAGCTCTCAATGAGCAGTTCTTC
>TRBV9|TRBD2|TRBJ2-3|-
CASSARPSGVRTDTQYF
TGTGCCAGCAGCGCCCGACCTAGCGGGGTCCGCACAGATACGCAGTATTTT
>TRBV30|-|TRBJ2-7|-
CAWNSASHEQYF
TGTGCCTGGAACTCGGCCTCCCACGAGCAGTACTTC
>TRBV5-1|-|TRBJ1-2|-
CASSLDGIPSGYTF
TGCGCCAGCAGCTTGGACGGGATTCCGTCTGGCTACACCTTC
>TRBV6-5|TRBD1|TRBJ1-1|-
CASRSRDREAFF
TGTGCCAGCAGATCCCGGGACAGAGAAGCTTTCTTT
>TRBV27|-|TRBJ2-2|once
CASSYNGGPDSNTGELFF
TGTGCCAGCAGTTATAACGGAGGGCCGGACTCAAACACCGGGGAGCTGTTTTTT
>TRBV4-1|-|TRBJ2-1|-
CASSPSEPYNEQFF
TGCGCCAGCAGCCCCTCCGAGCCCTACAATGAGCAGTTCTTC
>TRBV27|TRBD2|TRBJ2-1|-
CASSPQRGGLNEQFF
TGTGCCAGCAGTCCACAGCGGGGGGGCCTGAATGAGCAGTTCTTC
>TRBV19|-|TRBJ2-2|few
CASSWAATNTGELFF
TGTGCCAGTAGTTGGGCCGCAACGAACACCGGGGAGCTGTTTTTT
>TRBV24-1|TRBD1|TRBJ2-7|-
CATSRGQGTLEEQYF
TGTGCCACCTCGCGGGGACAGGGAACTTTAGAAGAGCAGTACTTC
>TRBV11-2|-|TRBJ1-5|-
CASSPEPPGRIGNQPQHF
TGTGCCAGCAGCCCCGAACCCCCCGGCAGAATCGGCAATCAGCCCCAGCATTTT
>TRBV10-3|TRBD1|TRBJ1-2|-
CAISSKLTGGGYTF
TGTGCCATCAGTTCTAAGTTGACAGGGGGCGGCTACACCTTC
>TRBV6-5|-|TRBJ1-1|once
CASSQQGYTEAFF
TGTGCCAGCAGCCAACAAGGGTACACTGAAGCTTTCTTT